This TCR beta chain was retrieved from a study of spatial heterogeneity in lung cancer. Across the study: Raw-read counts averaged over ten per unique TCR and UMI combination. Whole-study results and caveats: Tumor mutation counts were tracked by expanded intratumoral alpha and beta TCR counts.

The time point here: sample taken at primary tumor resection. Samples were donated by 72 untreated early-stage non-small cell lung cancer patients. Unsorted whole RNA samples from tumor, nontumor lung or frozen PBMC were sequenced. Only one count was recorded for this clonotype. The target antigen is unknown. TCRdb reprocessed the 5' RACE reads with MiXCR, giving one entry per CDR3 protein. The table lists under 2,500 distinct CDR3 sequences, roughly a fifth of them singletons. Germline V gene sequence: CDR1 MNHEY, CDR2 SMNVEV (reference sequence). CDR3 length: 15 residues. Trimming pared 0 bases from V and 9 bases from J, leaving 17 bases between.

This TCR derives from a male donor with early-stage non-small cell lung cancer. The chain links TRBV27 to TRBJ1-2, with unresolved D. Material: lung tumor tissue, obtained at surgery. The CDR3 loop reads CASSLSPLFGHRYTF. In DNA, the CDR3 is TGTGCCAGCAGTTTATCTCCCCTTTTCGGTCATCGCTACACCTTC.